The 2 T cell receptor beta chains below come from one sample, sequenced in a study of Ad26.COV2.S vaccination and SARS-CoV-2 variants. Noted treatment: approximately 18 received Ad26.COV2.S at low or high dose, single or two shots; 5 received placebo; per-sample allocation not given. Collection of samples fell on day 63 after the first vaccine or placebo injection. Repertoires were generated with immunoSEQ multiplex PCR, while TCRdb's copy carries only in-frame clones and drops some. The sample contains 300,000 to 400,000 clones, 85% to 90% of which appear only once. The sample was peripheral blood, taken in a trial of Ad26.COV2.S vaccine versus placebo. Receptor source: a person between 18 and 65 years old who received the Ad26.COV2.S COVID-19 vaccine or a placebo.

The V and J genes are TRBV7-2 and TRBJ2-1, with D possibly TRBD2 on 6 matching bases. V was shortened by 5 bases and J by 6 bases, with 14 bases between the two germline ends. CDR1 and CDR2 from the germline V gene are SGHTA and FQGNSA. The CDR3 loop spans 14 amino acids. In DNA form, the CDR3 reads TGTGCCAGCAGCCCGGGACTGTCTTTCAATGAGCAGTTCTTC. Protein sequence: CASSPGLSFNEQFF.

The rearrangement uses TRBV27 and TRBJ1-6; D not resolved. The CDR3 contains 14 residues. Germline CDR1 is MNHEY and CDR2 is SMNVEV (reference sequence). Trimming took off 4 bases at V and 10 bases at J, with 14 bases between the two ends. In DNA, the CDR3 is TGTGCCAGCAGTTCCTTTCTCTCTGGGTCACCCCTCCACTTT. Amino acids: CASSSFLSGSPLHF.